One sample yielded the 17 T cell receptor beta chains listed below, sequenced in a study of blood T cells in healthy people across ages. Alongside a J-beta primer mix, a sample-barcoded 5' primer served in a second PCR lasting 7 to 11 cycles. TCRdb analysed the 5' RACE reads with MiXCR anew, one entry per CDR3 protein. The table includes 1.5 million to 2 million distinct CDR3 sequences, about 50% detected once. The specimen was blood. These receptors were taken from a woman aged 40 to 50 in good health.

This sequence joins TRBV12-3 or TRBV12-4 and TRBJ2-5; 11 positions agree with TRBD1. J gave up 2 bases and V 0 bases, and 2 bases lay outside the gene matches. This CDR3 has 16 amino acids. For the CDR3, the DNA is TGTGCCAGCAGTTTAGCGCGGGACAGGGGGCAAGAGACCCAGTACTTC. Its protein product is CASSLARDRGQETQYF.

CDR3 sequence reads: CASSQDVEEKPSYNEQFF. The CDR3 bases are TGTGCCAGCAGCCAAGACGTCGAGGAGAAACCCTCCTACAATGAGCAGTTCTTC. The rearrangement uses TRBV3-1 and TRBJ2-1; no reliable D call. The CDR3 length is 18 residues. Germline lookup yields CDR1 LGHDT and CDR2 YNNKEL (reference sequence). Trimming removed 0 bases from V and 0 bases from J, with 15 bases in between.

This clonotype was observed a few times. This chain uses TRBV25-1 with TRBJ2-7; 13 nucleotides match TRBD2. This CDR3 region has 18 residues. Germline V lookup: CDR1 MGHDK, CDR2 SYGVNS. With 3 bases clipped from V and 3 bases from J, the junction kept 11 bases outside the gene matches. The CDR3 region has the DNA TGTGCCAGCAGTGATACTCCCGGGACTAGCGGGACCAGCTACGAGCAGTACTTC. It is translated as CASSDTPGTSGTSYEQYF.

Comment on this clonotype: A junction boundary mismatches the germline segment, possibly from a read error. The chain has TRBV10-3 and TRBJ2-3; D is ambiguous. The CDR3 contains 15 residues. Germline assignment: CDR1 ENHRY and CDR2 SYGVKD. In DNA form, the CDR3 reads TGTGCCATCAGTGTCGGGCCGATTAGCACGGATACGCAGTATTTT. Its translation: CAISVGPISTDTQYF.

The genes are TRBV7-2 and TRBJ2-5, with D maybe TRBD2 (6 bases). Germline CDR1 and CDR2: SGHTA and FQGNSA. The CDR3 sequence is 15 residues long. Trimming took 0 bases from V and 3 from J, leaving 11 bases between them. This CDR3 is CASSLARGRKETQYF. The CDR3 coding sequence is TGTGCCAGCAGCTTAGCGCGGGGCAGGAAAGAGACCCAGTACTTC.

This chain links TRBV20-1 with TRBJ1-6; 8 bases agree with TRBD1. Per the germline V gene, CDR1 is DFQATT and CDR2 is SNEGSKA (reference sequence). The V segment lost 1 base and the J segment 7 bases; nucleotides outside the gene matches: 6. CDR3 length: 15 amino acids. CDR3 loop: CSARATTGENSPLHF. The CDR3 bases are TGCAGTGCTAGAGCTACGACAGGGGAAAATTCACCCCTCCACTTT.

J is TRBJ2-2 and V is TRBV7-2; 10 positions match TRBD1. Germline CDR1 SGHTA, CDR2 FQGNSA. With V trimmed by 5 bases and J by 4 bases, 4 bases remained unmatched. This CDR3 has 15 amino acids. The CDR3 sequence: CASSTGQGGTGELFF. Written as DNA, the CDR3 is TGTGCCAGCAGCACCGGACAGGGGGGCACCGGGGAGCTGTTTTTT.

Only one count was recorded for this clonotype. The chain recombines TRBV5-1 with TRBJ2-1; D is uncertain. Germline V gene lookup returns CDR1 SGHRS and CDR2 YFSETQ. The CDR3 has 16 amino acids. V was cut by 7 bases and J by 5 bases, with 22 bases left in between. DNA of the CDR3: TGCGCCAGCTCCTCCTCCCCCGGGCTCCCCGACAATGAGCAGTTCTTC. Protein: CASSSSPGLPDNEQFF.

The CDR3 bases are TGTGCCAGCAGCTTAGCGCGGGGACAGGGTTCCTACGAGCAGTACTTC. Translation: CASSLARGQGSYEQYF. The chain couples TRBV7-9 to TRBJ2-7, with 9 bases matching TRBD1. CDR3 size: 16 residues. V shed 0 bases and J 1 base; nucleotides not matched to a gene: 4. Germline assignment: CDR1 SEHNR and CDR2 FQNEAQ (reference sequence).

This clonotype has more than one count but fewer than ten. This rearrangement joins TRBV5-1 to TRBJ2-5; D ambiguous. The V gene's germline CDR1 is SGHRS and CDR2 YFSETQ. The V and J ends lost 2 bases and 11 bases respectively, with 13 bases between them. The CDR3 consists of 12 residues. The CDR3 DNA reads TGCGCCAGCAGCTTTTTAAACAATGAGCAGTACTTC. This sequence encodes CASSFLNNEQYF.

On this clonotype itself: Sequence at one end of the junction differs from germline and may be a read error. The V call is TRBV27, the J call TRBJ1-2; 11 bases match TRBD1. Germline CDR1 is MNHEY and CDR2 is SMNVEV (reference sequence). The CDR3 is 14 amino acids. CDR3 amino acids: CANSWGQGGNGYTF. In DNA form, the CDR3 reads TGTGCCAACAGTTGGGGACAGGGGGGGAATGGCTACACCTTC.

This clonotype showed up many times. The chain combines TRBV2 with TRBJ2-7; no firm D call. Trimming took off 3 bases at V and 4 bases at J, with 4 bases between the two ends. Germline V gives CDR1 SNHLY, CDR2 FYNNEI. This CDR3 comprises 11 residues. CDR3 nucleotide sequence: TGTGCCAGCAGTGAGGAGTACGAGCAGTACTTC. Amino acid sequence: CASSEEYEQYF.

V usage is TRBV10-3 and J usage is TRBJ1-2, with D possibly being TRBD1 (6 bases). In germline, CDR1 is ENHRY, CDR2 SYGVKD. CDR3 length: 14 amino acids. Trimming took off 0 bases at V and 5 bases at J, with 10 bases between the two ends. The CDR3 here is CAISESGGGYGYTF. In DNA, the CDR3 is TGTGCCATCAGTGAGTCTGGAGGGGGGTATGGCTACACCTTC.

This chain uses TRBV27 with TRBJ2-5, with D maybe TRBD1 (6 bases). The CDR3 runs 16 residues. Germline assignment: CDR1 MNHEY and CDR2 SMNVEV (reference sequence). V was trimmed by 0 bases and J by 11 bases, leaving 22 bases between them. Here the CDR3 reads CASSLSAGAGDNEQYF. The CDR3 DNA reads TGTGCCAGCAGTTTATCGGCAGGGGCCGGGGACAATGAGCAGTACTTC.

This clonotype was seen a handful of times. This chain connects TRBV7-2 to TRBJ1-2, with TRBD1 matching over 8 bases. Germline CDR1 and CDR2: SGHTA and FQGNSA. The CDR3 runs 16 residues. V was pared by 5 bases and J by 1 base, with 9 bases of the junction left unmatched. CDR3 region: CASSPRTGQFNYGYTF. In DNA, the CDR3 is TGTGCCAGCAGCCCCAGGACAGGGCAATTTAACTATGGCTACACCTTC. Together with reference TRBV7-2 and TRBJ1-2, the CDR3 gives the full variable domain: GAGVSQSPSNKVTEKGKDVELRCDPISGHTALYWYRQSLGQGLEFLIYFQGNSAPDKSGLPSDRFSAERTGGSVSTLTIQRTQQEDSAVYLCASSPRTGQFNYGYTFGSGTRLTVV.

The rearrangement links TRBV6-1 to TRBJ2-4; 7 bases line up with TRBD1. The CDR3 has 14 residues. From germline, CDR1 is MNHNS and CDR2 SASEGT. With V trimmed by 2 bases and J by 13 bases, 11 bases remained unmatched. The CDR3 nucleotides are TGTGCCAGCAGTGAAACCGGGACAGCAGAGATCCAGTACTTC. This translates into CASSETGTAEIQYF.

The V call is TRBV27, the J call TRBJ1-2; 9 bases match TRBD1. The CDR3 extends over 17 amino acids. Per the germline V gene, CDR1 is MNHEY and CDR2 is SMNVEV (reference sequence). J was trimmed by 3 bases and V by 3 bases; bases with no gene match: 11. Here the CDR3 reads CASSLGTGLGQDYGYTF. The DNA for the CDR3 is TGTGCCAGCAGTTTGGGGACAGGGTTAGGGCAGGACTATGGCTACACCTTC.